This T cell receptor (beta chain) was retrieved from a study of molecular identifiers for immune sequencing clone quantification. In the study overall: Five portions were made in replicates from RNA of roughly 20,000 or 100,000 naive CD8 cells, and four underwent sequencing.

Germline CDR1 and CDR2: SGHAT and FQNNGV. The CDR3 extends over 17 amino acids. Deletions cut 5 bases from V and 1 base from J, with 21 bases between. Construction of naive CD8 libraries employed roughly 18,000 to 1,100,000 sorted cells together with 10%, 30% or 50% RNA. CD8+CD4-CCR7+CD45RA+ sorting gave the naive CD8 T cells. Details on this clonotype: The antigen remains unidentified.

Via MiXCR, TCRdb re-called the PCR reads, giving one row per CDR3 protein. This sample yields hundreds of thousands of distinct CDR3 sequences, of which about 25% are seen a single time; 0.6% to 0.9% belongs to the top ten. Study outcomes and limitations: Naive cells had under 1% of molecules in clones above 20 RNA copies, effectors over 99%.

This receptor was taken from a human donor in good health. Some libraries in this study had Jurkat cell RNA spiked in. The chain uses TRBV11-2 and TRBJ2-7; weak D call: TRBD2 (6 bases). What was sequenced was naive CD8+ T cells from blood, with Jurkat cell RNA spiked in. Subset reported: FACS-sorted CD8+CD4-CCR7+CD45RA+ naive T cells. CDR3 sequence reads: CASSHSFGAGPSYEQYF. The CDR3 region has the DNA TGTGCCAGCAGCCACTCATTCGGGGCGGGGCCGTCCTACGAGCAGTACTTC.